The clone carrying this T cell receptor beta chain was detected once. The record originates from a study of blood T cell repertoires in COVID-19. Study at large: Material from acute and convalescent COVID-19 was sourced from the United States, Italy and Spain.

Germline CDR1 reads SGHDT; CDR2 reads YYEEEE. Trimming removed 7 bases at V and 9 bases at J, with 23 bases between. CDR3 length: 15 residues. As processed by the authors: Reference gene primer amplification in the assay estimated nucleated cell counts. Profiling relied on immunoSEQ multiplex PCR, and the TCRdb table lists in-frame clones only, not all of them. That table gives V, J and clone size, and the DNA gave D and trimming. Of fewer than 500,000 clones detected, around 90% appear once; the ten largest clones hold about 0.91%. This TCR was sampled from a man younger than 35 with COVID-19, enrolled during active disease. The sequencing input was peripheral blood. This chain uses TRBV5-6 with TRBJ1-5; D is perhaps TRBD1 (5 bases). CDR3 sequence (DNA): TGTGCCAGCGAAGCGCTTGGGCAGGGTGGATCGCCCCAGCATTTT. Its translation is CASEALGQGGSPQHF.